These 22 T cell receptor beta chains share one sample of origin, sequenced in a study of T cell responses to AZD1222 COVID-19 vaccine (dated by TCRdb to the early 2020s). The intended sense of this specimen's time point label: about 28 days (+/-7) after the second vaccine dose. Library generation was performed with the immunoSEQ multiplex PCR assay. TCRdb re-hosts the immuneACCESS table, in-frame sequences only. Its copies lack some clones; in the studies checked, an unresolved V gene accounts for under half of them, and the cause for the rest is not known. Present in this sample are 130,000 to 150,000 clones, over 85% of which were seen just once. Of the sample, under 2% falls within the top ten clones. The material sequenced was peripheral blood, taken 28 days after the second AZD1222 dose. All receptors come from an adult who received the AZD1222 COVID-19 vaccine.

The V and J genes are TRBV4-1 and TRBJ1-1; TRBD1 might be the D (5 bases). Trimming removed 4 bases from V and 6 bases from J, with 21 bases in between. Per the germline V gene, CDR1 is MGHRA and CDR2 is YSYEKL. The length of the CDR3 is 16 residues. The chain's CDR3 is CASSPRQLGDLAEAFF. Written as DNA, the CDR3 is TGCGCCAGCAGCCCAAGACAGTTGGGGGATCTTGCTGAAGCTTTCTTT.

This clone has just one count. The V call is TRBV9, the J call TRBJ1-6; maybe TRBD1 (5 bases). CDR1 is SGDLS, CDR2 YYNGEE, per germline. The CDR3 spans 12 residues. Trimming pared 0 bases from V and 12 bases from J, leaving 7 bases between. CDR3 protein: CASSVVQGPLHF. CDR3 coding DNA: TGTGCCAGCAGCGTAGTCCAGGGACCCCTCCACTTT. The whole variable domain, remainder taken from reference TRBV9 and TRBJ1-6, is DSGVTQTPKHLITATGQRVTLRCSPRSGDLSVYWYQQSLDQGLQFLIQYYNGEERAKGNILERFSAQQFPDLHSELNLSSLELGDSALYFCASSVVQGPLHFGNGTRLTVT.

The chain joins TRBV7-8 to TRBJ1-6, with TRBD1 matching over 9 bases. The CDR3 runs 15 residues. V lost 1 base to trimming and J lost 8 bases; unmatched junction nucleotides: 3. CDR1 and CDR2 from the germline V gene are SGHVS and FQNEAQ. The CDR3 region has the DNA TGTGCCAGCAGCTTAGGGGGACAGGGCTATTCACCCCTCCACTTT. This sequence encodes CASSLGGQGYSPLHF.

The chain recombines TRBV27 with TRBJ1-2; 7 nucleotides line up with TRBD1. CDR3 size: 14 residues. The germline gives CDR1 MNHEY, CDR2 SMNVEV (reference sequence). V trimming: 6 bases; J trimming: 1 base; junction bases outside the gene matches: 5. This CDR3 is CASSQRDSNYGYTF. CDR3 nucleotide sequence: TGTGCCAGCAGCCAAAGGGACAGTAACTATGGCTACACCTTC.

V is TRBV28 and J is TRBJ1-1; a weak D match, TRBD1 (6 bases). Germline CDR1 is MDHEN and CDR2 is SYDVKM. The CDR3 covers 13 residues. V gave up 3 bases and J gave up 4 bases, with 9 bases separating them. The CDR3 reads CASSFGRGTEAFF. CDR3 DNA sequence: TGTGCCAGCAGTTTCGGCAGGGGCACTGAAGCTTTCTTT. Drawing the rest from reference TRBV28 and TRBJ1-1, the complete variable domain is DVKVTQSSRYLVKRTGEKVFLECVQDMDHENMFWYRQDPGLGLRLIYFSYDVKMKEKGDIPEGYSVSREKKERFSLILESASTNQTSMYLCASSFGRGTEAFFGQGTRLTVV.

This chain links TRBV6-2 or TRBV6-3 with TRBJ1-1, with D possibly matching TRBD1 (6 bases). Germline values: CDR1 MNHEY, CDR2 SVGEGT. This CDR3 comprises 13 residues. With 5 bases removed from V and 2 bases from J, the gap between germline ends came to 9 bases. DNA of the CDR3: TGTGCCAGCAGTCGACAGGTAAACACTGAAGCTTTCTTT. Translated, it gives CASSRQVNTEAFF.

The chain joins TRBV11-3 to TRBJ1-1; tentative D call: TRBD1 (6 bases). Trimming removed 0 bases from V and 0 bases from J, with 14 bases in between. Per the germline V gene, CDR1 is SGHNT and CDR2 is YENEEA. The CDR3 spans 17 residues. The DNA for the CDR3 is TGTGCCAGCAGCTTAGATCGGGGGACACGGGTGAACACTGAAGCTTTCTTT. Its translation is CASSLDRGTRVNTEAFF.

The chain combines TRBV28 with TRBJ2-7; perhaps TRBD2 as D (6 bases). Deletions cut 6 bases from V and 5 bases from J, with 14 bases between. CDR1 is MDHEN, CDR2 SYDVKM, per germline. This CDR3 region has 13 residues. CDR3: CASRGSRENEQYF. For the CDR3, the DNA is TGTGCCAGCAGAGGATCCCGGGAGAACGAGCAGTACTTC.

The chain carries TRBV5-1 and TRBJ1-6; TRBD1 aligns across 8 bases. This CDR3 has 15 residues. V trimming: 1 base; J trimming: 7 bases; junction bases outside the gene matches: 4. CDR1 is SGHRS, CDR2 YFSETQ, per germline. The CDR3: CASSLTDRANSPLHF. The CDR3 DNA reads TGCGCCAGCAGCTTGACGGACAGGGCAAATTCACCCCTCCACTTT.

This clone occurred a few times. The chain joins TRBV25-1 to TRBJ2-1; 8 bases are shared with TRBD1. Germline-derived CDR1 and CDR2 are MGHDK and SYGVNS. The CDR3 runs 16 residues. Trimming removed 3 bases from V and 6 bases from J; junction bases left unmatched: 10. CDR3: CASSDETGEHINEQFF. The CDR3 DNA is TGTGCCAGCAGTGACGAGACAGGGGAACATATCAATGAGCAGTTCTTC.

This clone was counted a single time. The chain links TRBV19 to TRBJ1-5; the D gene is possibly TRBD1 (5 bases). Trimming shortened V by 5 bases and J by 2 bases, and 13 bases separated the two germline ends. This CDR3 is 15 amino acids long. Germline values: CDR1 LNHDA, CDR2 SQIVND (reference sequence). CDR3 in DNA: TGTGCCAGTAGTTCCCAGGGTTGGGGCAATCAGCCCCAGCATTTT. Translating gives CASSSQGWGNQPQHF.

The chain has TRBV28 and TRBJ1-2; D is perhaps TRBD1 (6 bases). This CDR3 is built from 13 residues. Per germline, CDR1 MDHEN and CDR2 SYDVKM. Between the trimmed V and J ends, which lost 1 base and 8 bases, there was a span of 11 bases. Written as DNA, the CDR3 is TGTGCCAGCAGTTTATCAGGGGCTGGGGGCTACACCTTC. This gives the protein CASSLSGAGGYTF.

This clone was seen once. V usage is TRBV19 and J usage is TRBJ1-1; D is unresolved. Deletions cut 2 bases from V and 3 bases from J, with 7 bases between. Germline V gene lookup returns CDR1 LNHDA and CDR2 SQIVND (reference sequence). This CDR3 has 13 residues. In nucleotides, the CDR3 is TGTGCCAGTAGTATAACGAGGGACACTGAAGCTTTCTTT. Protein: CASSITRDTEAFF.

This CDR3 is CASGWAVGEQYF. CDR3 nucleotides: TGTGCCAGCGGTTGGGCGGTCGGCGAGCAGTACTTC. The J gene is TRBJ2-7, the V gene TRBV7-2; D ambiguous. Germline V gene data show CDR1 as SGHTA and CDR2 as FQGNSA. Trimming removed 8 bases from V and 6 bases from J, with 14 bases in between. The CDR3 is 12 amino acids.

J is TRBJ1-1 and V is TRBV27; D uncertain. The CDR3 loop spans 14 amino acids. V dropped 6 bases and J dropped 1 base, with 12 bases sitting between them. Germline CDR1 reads MNHEY; CDR2 reads SMNVEV (reference sequence). The CDR3, as DNA: TGTGCCAGCAGCCCTGAGGGAAAGAACACTGAAGCTTTCTTT. As protein: CASSPEGKNTEAFF.

J is TRBJ1-2 and V is TRBV5-8, with D uncertain. Germline CDR1 SGHTS, CDR2 YDEGEE. V was shortened by 4 bases and J by 4 bases, with 11 bases between the two germline ends. The CDR3 runs to 13 residues. CDR3 nucleotide sequence: TGTGCCAGCAGCCTCGGACGGATCTATGGCTACACCTTC. Translation gives CASSLGRIYGYTF.

J is TRBJ1-2 and V is TRBV7-2; the D gene is possibly TRBD1 (6 bases). There are 16 residues in the CDR3. Trimming stripped 1 base from V and 6 bases from J, with 18 bases between. CDR1 SGHTA and CDR2 FQGNSA come from the germline V gene. CDR3 DNA sequence: TGTGCCAGCAGCTTAGGCGCGCGACAGGCCCGGAATGGCTACACCTTC. It yields the protein CASSLGARQARNGYTF.

The rearrangement links TRBV19 to TRBJ2-5, with TRBD1 matching 8 bases. Trimming removed 8 bases from V and 3 bases from J; junction bases left unmatched: 8. This CDR3 is 14 amino acids long. The germline CDR1 and CDR2 sequences are LNHDA and SQIVND (reference sequence). Written as DNA, the CDR3 is TGTGCCAGTTCAGCCGGGACAGGCGAAGAGACCCAGTACTTC. Its translation is CASSAGTGEETQYF.

The chain's CDR3 is CASSIGANGIPGLNQPQHF. The CDR3 bases are TGTGCCAGTAGTATTGGGGCAAACGGGATCCCAGGGCTAAATCAGCCCCAGCATTTT. This chain connects TRBV19 to TRBJ1-5, with D perhaps TRBD1 (5 bases). CDR3 length: 19 amino acids. V dropped 3 bases and J dropped 4 bases, with 25 bases sitting between them. Germline values: CDR1 LNHDA, CDR2 SQIVND (reference sequence).

The genes are TRBV2 and TRBJ1-6, with D hard to call. The CDR3 is 12 amino acids. CDR1 is SNHLY, CDR2 FYNNEI, per germline. Trimming shortened V by 7 bases and J by 10 bases, and 11 bases separated the two germline ends. The CDR3 is CASTDLDSPLHF. The CDR3 coding sequence is TGTGCCAGCACTGATTTGGACTCACCCCTCCACTTT.

This chain joins TRBV24-1 and TRBJ2-1, with no clear D. Trimming pared 5 bases from V and 5 bases from J, leaving 18 bases between. The CDR3 has 16 amino acids. Germline CDR1 reads KGHDR; CDR2 reads SFDVKD. CDR3 sequence reads: CATSVRAAPGHNEQFF. As DNA, the CDR3 is TGTGCCACCAGTGTTAGGGCAGCCCCAGGACACAATGAGCAGTTCTTC.

This clone was seen more than once but under ten times. The rearrangement uses TRBV4-2 and TRBJ2-2, with 7 bases that match TRBD1. The CDR3 runs 16 residues. Losses at the gene ends were 4 bases for V and 7 bases for J; bases not matched to a gene: 12. Germline V gives CDR1 LGHNA, CDR2 YNFKEQ. CDR3 sequence: CASSRGTDAVLGELFF. The CDR3 DNA reads TGTGCCAGCAGCCGGGGGACAGATGCCGTTCTCGGGGAGCTGTTTTTT.